This T cell receptor beta chain was found in a study of shared clonotypes between healthy human individuals. About the research overall: A couple of women and a few men aged 18 to 49 made up the donors.

When samples were unsorted, 70 million to 95 million PBMCs were used for genomic DNA. CDR3 length equals 16 residues. V was trimmed by 5 bases and J by 4 bases, leaving 20 bases between them. Germline CDR1 reads MGHRA; CDR2 reads YSYEKL. Unsorted PBMC DNA went through sequencing on ten immunoSEQ deep assay plates. Using immunoSEQ multiplex PCR, the repertoire was profiled, and TCRdb retains in-frame clones only, with some absent. Here the sample spans 400,000 to 500,000 clones, about 79% being singletons. The origin of this receptor is a woman aged 40 to 50 in good health. Some clones in this sample may be carry-over from other donors' samples. The sequenced material came from PBMCs. V is TRBV4-1 and J is TRBJ1-2, with a possible D match to TRBD1 (5 bases). The CDR3 DNA is TGCGCCAGCAGCAAAGGGAACCGGGACTCTTCCTATGGCTACACCTTC. This sequence encodes CASSKGNRDSSYGYTF.